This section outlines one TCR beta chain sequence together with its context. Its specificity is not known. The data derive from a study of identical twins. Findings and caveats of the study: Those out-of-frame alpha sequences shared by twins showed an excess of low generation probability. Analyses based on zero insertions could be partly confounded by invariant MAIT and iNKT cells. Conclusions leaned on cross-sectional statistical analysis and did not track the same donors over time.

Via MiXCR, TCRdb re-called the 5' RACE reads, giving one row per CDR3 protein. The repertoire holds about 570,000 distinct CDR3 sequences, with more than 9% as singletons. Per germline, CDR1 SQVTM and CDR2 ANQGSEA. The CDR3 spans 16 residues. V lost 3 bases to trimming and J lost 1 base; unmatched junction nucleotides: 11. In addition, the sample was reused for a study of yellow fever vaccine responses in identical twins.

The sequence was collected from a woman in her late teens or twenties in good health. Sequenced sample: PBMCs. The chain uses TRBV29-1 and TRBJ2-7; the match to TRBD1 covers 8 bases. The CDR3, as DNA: TGCAGCGTTGATAGAATTGGACAGGGAACATCCTACGAGCAGTACTTC. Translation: CSVDRIGQGTSYEQYF.